The clone carrying this T cell receptor (beta chain) was seen a single time. What it binds is unknown. The data were obtained in a study of post-analysis software for immune sequencing data. On the study more broadly: Patients with relapsing-remitting, secondary progressive and progressive-relapsing multiple sclerosis courses were all represented. Study findings and constraints: The five TRBV segments detected at higher frequency in patients than in controls included TRBV5-6, TRBV5-1 and TRBV20-1.

Prepared libraries of TCR beta cDNA carried unique molecular identifiers. TCRdb recomputed calls from the PCR reads with MiXCR, one row per CDR3 protein. The table records 650,000 to 850,000 distinct CDR3 sequences, around 45% of them present only once. The CDR3 runs to 17 residues. Germline trimming cut 4 bases from V and 3 bases from J; bases unmatched to any gene: 6. Germline values: CDR1 LNHNV, CDR2 YYDKDF (reference sequence). Specimen: blood. The source of this sequence is a girl aged 5-17 years with multiple sclerosis. This chain connects TRBV15 to TRBJ2-6; 10 bases line up with TRBD1. The CDR3 sequence is CATSIGDRGYGANVLTF. CDR3 DNA sequence: TGTGCCACCAGCATTGGGGACAGGGGATATGGGGCCAACGTCCTGACTTTC. Filled out from reference TRBV15 and TRBJ2-6, the complete variable domain reads DAMVIQNPRYQVTQFGKPVTLSCSQTLNHNVMYWYQQKSSQAPKLLFHYYDKDFNNEADTPDNFQSRRPNTSFCFLDIRSPGLGDTAMYLCATSIGDRGYGANVLTFGAGSRLTVL.